Listed below are T cell receptor beta chains from one sample, sequenced in a study of blood T cell repertoires in COVID-19. The repertoire was sequenced with immunoSEQ multiplex PCR; TCRdb's copy has only in-frame clones and lacks some. The sample yields 110,000 to 150,000 clones, roughly four fifths seen once. Sequencing was performed on PBMCs or T cells enriched from blood (not recorded which). The receptor source for this set is a man aged 50-60 years who had recovered from COVID-19. Both conserved end residues are part of each CDR3. Fields, in order: CDR3 protein, CDR3 DNA, V gene, clone size, J gene, D gene. D genes are given only for firm matches. Some rows have no size entry. The others give once, few or many, or a class for an expanded clone.

cdr3_aa: CASSLAGGSNYGYTF; cdr3_nt: TGTGCCAGCAGCTTAGCGGGGGGATCCAACTATGGCTACACCTTC; v_call: TRBV7-9; clone_size: NA; j_call: TRBJ1-2; d_call: NA
cdr3_aa: CASSRQGPYGYTF; cdr3_nt: TGTGCCAGCAGCCGACAGGGGCCCTATGGCTACACCTTC; v_call: TRBV12-3/TRBV12-4; clone_size: few; j_call: TRBJ1-2; d_call: TRBD1
cdr3_aa: CASSSAAGVLNEQFF; cdr3_nt: TGTGCCAGCAGTTCAGCAGCGGGGGTTCTCAATGAGCAGTTCTTC; v_call: TRBV6-5; clone_size: NA; j_call: TRBJ2-1; d_call: TRBD2
cdr3_aa: CASGGSEKLFF; cdr3_nt: TGTGCCAGCGGAGGCAGTGAAAAACTGTTTTTT; v_call: TRBV27; clone_size: once; j_call: TRBJ1-4; d_call: NA
cdr3_aa: CASDRTGGEQYF; cdr3_nt: TGTGCCAGCGATCGGACCGGGGGGGAGCAGTACTTC; v_call: TRBV9; clone_size: NA; j_call: TRBJ2-7; d_call: TRBD2
cdr3_aa: CASSEGQGYEKLFF; cdr3_nt: TGTGCCAGCAGCGAGGGACAGGGTTATGAAAAACTGTTTTTT; v_call: TRBV7-2; clone_size: once; j_call: TRBJ1-4; d_call: TRBD1
cdr3_aa: CASSFGGPNTGELFF; cdr3_nt: TGTGCCAGCAGCTTTGGCGGCCCGAACACCGGGGAGCTGTTTTTT; v_call: TRBV7-8; clone_size: many; j_call: TRBJ2-2; d_call: NA
cdr3_aa: CASSPSVDAGTEAFF; cdr3_nt: TGTGCCAGCTCACCATCCGTCGATGCGGGCACTGAAGCTTTCTTT; v_call: TRBV18; clone_size: NA; j_call: TRBJ1-1; d_call: NA
cdr3_aa: CSASYDLGNQPQHF; cdr3_nt: TGCAGTGCTAGTTATGACCTAGGCAATCAGCCCCAGCATTTT; v_call: TRBV20-1; clone_size: NA; j_call: TRBJ1-5; d_call: NA
cdr3_aa: CASGTDKRYGYTF; cdr3_nt: TGTGCCAGCGGGACAGACAAACGTTATGGCTACACCTTC; v_call: TRBV19; clone_size: few; j_call: TRBJ1-2; d_call: TRBD1
cdr3_aa: CASSLTGGLEKLFF; cdr3_nt: TGCGCCAGCAGCCTGACAGGGGGGCTGGAAAAACTGTTTTTT; v_call: TRBV5-1; clone_size: NA; j_call: TRBJ1-4; d_call: TRBD1
cdr3_aa: CASSVGASGYTF; cdr3_nt: TGTGCCAGCAGCGTAGGGGCATCGGGCTACACCTTC; v_call: TRBV9; clone_size: NA; j_call: TRBJ1-2; d_call: NA
cdr3_aa: CASKVAGPQETQYF; cdr3_nt: TGTGCCAGTAAGGTCGCAGGGCCACAAGAGACCCAGTACTTC; v_call: TRBV19; clone_size: NA; j_call: TRBJ2-5; d_call: NA
cdr3_aa: CASSYADRGLNTEAFF; cdr3_nt: TGTGCCAGCAGTTACGCCGACAGGGGGTTGAACACTGAAGCTTTCTTT; v_call: TRBV6-5; clone_size: NA; j_call: TRBJ1-1; d_call: TRBD1
cdr3_aa: CASSIDGRGNTEAFF; cdr3_nt: TGTGCCAGTAGTATAGACGGCAGGGGGAACACTGAAGCTTTCTTT; v_call: TRBV19; clone_size: once; j_call: TRBJ1-1; d_call: NA
cdr3_aa: CASSSSGLAGGGETQYF; cdr3_nt: TGTGCCAGCAGCTCCTCTGGACTAGCGGGGGGTGGAGAGACCCAGTACTTC; v_call: TRBV7-8; clone_size: NA; j_call: TRBJ2-5; d_call: TRBD2
cdr3_aa: CASSSGTSGYEQYF; cdr3_nt: TGCGCCAGCAGCTCCGGGACTAGCGGCTACGAGCAGTACTTC; v_call: TRBV5-1; clone_size: NA; j_call: TRBJ2-7; d_call: TRBD2
cdr3_aa: CASSLGLAGDTQYF; cdr3_nt: TGTGCCAGCAGCTTAGGCCTAGCGGGGGATACGCAGTATTTT; v_call: TRBV7-2; clone_size: NA; j_call: TRBJ2-3; d_call: TRBD2
cdr3_aa: CASSNQGIANYGYTF; cdr3_nt: TGTGCCAGTAGTAACCAGGGAATAGCTAACTATGGCTACACCTTC; v_call: TRBV19; clone_size: few; j_call: TRBJ1-2; d_call: NA
cdr3_aa: CASSTSTASYGYTF; cdr3_nt: TGTGCCAGCAGCACTTCGACAGCATCCTATGGCTACACCTTC; v_call: TRBV7-8; clone_size: NA; j_call: TRBJ1-2; d_call: NA
cdr3_aa: CASSSRTDTSGNTIYF; cdr3_nt: TGTGCCAGCAGCTCCCGGACAGACACCTCTGGAAACACCATATATTTT; v_call: TRBV7-3; clone_size: NA; j_call: TRBJ1-3; d_call: NA
cdr3_aa: CASSGGGVGNYGYTF; cdr3_nt: TGTGCCAGCAGCGGAGGGGGGGTAGGAAACTATGGCTACACCTTC; v_call: TRBV9; clone_size: once; j_call: TRBJ1-2; d_call: NA
cdr3_aa: CASSETGQSNSPLHF; cdr3_nt: TGCGCCAGCAGTGAGACAGGGCAGAGCAATTCACCCCTCCACTTT; v_call: TRBV10-1; clone_size: few; j_call: TRBJ1-6; d_call: NA
cdr3_aa: CASSQDSSNSPLHF; cdr3_nt: TGCGCCAGCAGCCAGGACAGCTCTAATTCACCCCTCCACTTT; v_call: TRBV5-1; clone_size: NA; j_call: TRBJ1-6; d_call: NA
cdr3_aa: CAISGAGQGSGEAFF; cdr3_nt: TGTGCCATCAGTGGCGCGGGACAGGGCTCCGGTGAAGCTTTCTTT; v_call: TRBV10-3; clone_size: NA; j_call: TRBJ1-1; d_call: TRBD1
cdr3_aa: CASSPTGGSGANVLTF; cdr3_nt: TGTGCCAGCAGCCCGACAGGGGGCTCTGGGGCCAACGTCCTGACTTTC; v_call: TRBV3-1/TRBV3-2; clone_size: NA; j_call: TRBJ2-6; d_call: TRBD1
cdr3_aa: CASSAYGQNSGNTIYF; cdr3_nt: TGTGCCAGTAGTGCATATGGACAGAACTCTGGAAACACCATATATTTT; v_call: TRBV19; clone_size: NA; j_call: TRBJ1-3; d_call: NA
cdr3_aa: CASSTTSGGNTGELFF; cdr3_nt: TGCGCCAGCAGCACGACTAGCGGGGGTAACACCGGGGAGCTGTTTTTT; v_call: TRBV5-1; clone_size: NA; j_call: TRBJ2-2; d_call: TRBD2
cdr3_aa: CASSGMGAEAFF; cdr3_nt: TGTGCCAGCAGCGGGATGGGCGCTGAAGCTTTCTTT; v_call: TRBV6-5; clone_size: NA; j_call: TRBJ1-1; d_call: NA
cdr3_aa: CASRGWTGRTKNIQYF; cdr3_nt: TGTGCCAGTAGGGGATGGACAGGGAGGACCAAAAACATTCAGTACTTC; v_call: TRBV19; clone_size: NA; j_call: TRBJ2-4; d_call: TRBD1
cdr3_aa: CASRREAEKLFF; cdr3_nt: TGCGCCAGCCGGAGGGAAGCTGAAAAACTGTTTTTT; v_call: TRBV5-1; clone_size: NA; j_call: TRBJ1-4; d_call: NA
cdr3_aa: CASSPADNTDTQYF; cdr3_nt: TGTGCCAGCTCACCGGCGGACAACACAGATACGCAGTATTTT; v_call: TRBV18; clone_size: NA; j_call: TRBJ2-3; d_call: NA
cdr3_aa: CAALRERGNQPQHF; cdr3_nt: TGTGCCGCCCTGCGGGAAAGGGGCAATCAGCCCCAGCATTTT; v_call: TRBV24-1; clone_size: NA; j_call: TRBJ1-5; d_call: NA
cdr3_aa: CASSPSSGGLYTDTQYF; cdr3_nt: TGTGCCAGCAGCCCGTCTAGCGGGGGCCTATACACAGATACGCAGTATTTT; v_call: TRBV5-4; clone_size: NA; j_call: TRBJ2-3; d_call: TRBD2